The subject of this entry is one T cell receptor (beta chain). The count of this clone is one. Its antigen is currently not known. Base qualities are not provided; no much larger clone lies one nucleotide away. From V the trimming removes 1 base and from J it removes 2 bases, while the gene matches leave 7 bases of the junction unaccounted for. For CDR1 and CDR2, the germline V gene lists LGHNA and YNFKEQ. Its CDR3 holds 16 amino acids, cysteine through phenylalanine. The CDR3 DNA has 48 bases and is translated from base 1. These data are taken from a study of cytomegalovirus exposure and HLA in healthy donors (dated by TCRdb to 2015 to 2018). About the investigation overall: An earlier analysis of 587 of the donors reported 250 to 300 Gb of sequence data and 117 million unique TCR beta sequences from 150 million to 200 million T cells. A later genetic analysis used genome-wide SNP genotypes for about 60% of the roughly 670 donors, treating that subset as a discovery cohort. The study used immunosequencing to profile the T cell repertoires of hundreds of subjects and linked those repertoires to cytomegalovirus serostatus. Typing coverage varied by locus: about 629-640 donors for A, B, C, DRB1 and DQB1; 500 to 550 for DQA1; approximately 610 for DPA1; fewer than 480 for DPB1. An earlier analysis of fewer than 700 of the donors applied high-throughput TCR beta sequencing to assess whether each TCR beta V gene segment acted as functional or pseudogenic. A later analysis re-analyzed previously published TCR beta repertoires from approximately 670 donors and added high-resolution HLA genotyping to study TCR occurrence patterns. All discovery cohort repertoires had been generated on a single sequencing platform. Roughly five DR-DQ haplotypes were handled as single units for association and clustering because linkage in the cohort was strong. High-throughput TCR immunosequencing, statistical association of individual TCRs with disease status, and machine learning were combined to predict cytomegalovirus infection status. Among the roughly 430 genotyped donors, approximately 77% belonged to the genetic ancestry cluster associated with self-reported Caucasian donors. About 310 gigabases of sequencing data and roughly 90 million unique TCR sequences were included in an early release covering 550 to 800 HLA-typed donors. Class I and class II HLA loci were covered by the typing at four-digit resolution. The study aimed to test whether cataloging public T cell receptors could reveal signatures of past pathogen exposure. The later analysis used no new phenotypic data to find candidate immune exposures, relying instead on TCR beta sequences and their occurrence across donors. Among some 400 genotyped donors of the cohort, an average of about 240,000 unique TCR beta nucleotide sequences was sequenced per donor, of which about 18% were non-productive. Donor age, sex, ethnicity and CMV serostatus were collected together with the repertoire data. Besides the first cohort of around 670 subjects, a separate validation cohort made up of around 120 different subjects was used.

Beyond this particular receptor, the publication reports: A few of the identified cytomegalovirus-associated TCR beta chains were confirmed in vitro to be specific for cytomegalovirus antigens. In a later analysis, HLA-associated TCR beta chains showed more clonal expansion and lower generation probabilities than non-associated chains that were equally common. Several of the top co-occurrence clusters appeared to be linked to parvovirus B19, influenza, CMV and Epstein-Barr virus, according to a later analysis. Broadly in line with IMGT annotations, most TCR beta V segments showed up in productive rearrangements about 87% or about 30% of the time in an earlier analysis of several hundred of the donors. The study listed around 160 TCR beta chains as associated with cytomegalovirus. Roughly uniform sequencing depth across donors was assumed in presence/absence analyses, although this assumption may not hold. A cluster of highly shared sequence variants was judged likely to represent a technical artifact of the sequencing pipeline. The classifier was reported to diagnose cytomegalovirus status with high specificity and sensitivity in both the original cohort and the validation cohort. In a later analysis, most CMV-associated TCR beta chains were found to appear HLA-restricted, with HLA associations seemingly driven largely by CMV exposure. Across donors, most TCR sequences were observed very rarely, whereas some public TCRs were present in many individuals. When HLA alleles, especially DR and DQ, strongly co-occurred, attributing TCR associations to individual alleles was difficult. A further reported finding was that TCR beta sequences accurately predicted the HLA-A and HLA-B alleles for most subjects in the first cohort. The authors suggested that the approach could potentially be extended to other disease states and immunological phenotypes. According to a later analysis, TCR association rates differed among HLA loci, with DRB1 alleles showing the most associated TCRs and HLA-C alleles showing the fewest. Only TCR beta chains were sequenced in this cohort, and the absence of alpha or paired-chain data limited detectable features. According to a later genetic analysis, donors in an Asian-associated ancestry cluster had fewer N-insertions in productive TCRs than the approximately 670-donor mean. Over 15 rarely observed V segments, including chromosome 9 orphons, were excluded from the earlier analysis of several hundred of the donors because counts were too low. Because some donors lacked HLA typing at each locus, the association tests relied only on the typed subset. V-gene and J-gene trimming of TCR beta chains was associated with a missense DCLRE1C variant in a later genetic analysis, and the association was replicated in an independent cohort. Linkage disequilibrium might explain the correlated functional status among segregating V segments, but an unknown experimental factor could not be excluded. For the cohort, immune exposure information was limited to CMV serostatus. A later analysis associated roughly 17,000 TCR beta sequences with specific HLA alleles at a false discovery rate of 0.05. Some IMGT-functional V segments, including TRBV6-2 and TRBV6-3, could not be told apart with the 87-base-pair reads, so those segments were excluded.

Libraries were made using the immunoSEQ multiplex PCR assay. A mixture of 60 forward primers for TCR Vbeta segments and 13 reverse primers for TCR Jbeta segments was used in the multiplex PCR. A multiplex PCR assay on genomic DNA amplified the CDR3 region of rearranged TCR beta genes. Amplified TCR beta libraries were sequenced as 87-base-pair reads on the Illumina HiSeq System. The study's processing was this. Across the 670 or so repertoires, a later analysis counted some 81 million unique TCR beta chains, approximately 12 million of which were shared by at least two donors. To remove PCR and sequencing errors, raw reads were error-corrected and collapsed into unique sequences using a nearest-neighbor algorithm that merged closely related sequences. V, D and J gene segments were assigned by aligning CDR3 sequences to IMGT reference sequences. Each retained sequence needed at least a six-nucleotide match to both a V gene segment and a J gene segment. Rearrangements were called productive when the CDR3 lacked stop codons and stayed in frame with V and J; all others were non-productive. Following IMGT convention, CDR3 was defined as the stretch from the second conserved V-encoded cysteine to the conserved J-encoded phenylalanine. In an earlier analysis of around 640 of the donors, sequences lacking an unambiguous match to a single V gene segment were excluded. An earlier analysis of 587 of the donors called V segments functional above 56.7% productive rearrangements and segregating when the between-donor standard deviation exceeded 5%. A statistical classification framework was developed to diagnose cytomegalovirus status using the catalog of TCR beta chain sequences. In a later analysis, TCR nucleotide sequences were compared against IMGT/GENE-DB human TR gene sequences so that V and J genes could be assigned. A later analysis assigned CDR3 sequences and most-parsimonious VDJ recombination scenarios with the TCRdist pipeline. In a later analysis, each TCR beta chain was defined by its CDR3 amino acid sequence together with its V-gene family, and reads without a unique V-gene family were excluded. As a way to deal with suspected cross-contamination and a sequencing artifact, a later analysis dropped hundreds of nucleotide sequences that were highly shared and had low generation probability. In a later analysis, a clonal expansion index for each public chain was calculated from normalized within-repertoire ranks of inferred template counts. In a later analysis, generation probabilities were computed with a VDJ recombination model fitted to out-of-frame rearrangements, and the resulting probabilities were checked against IGoR. In a later analysis, hypergeometric tests were used to score TCR-TCR, TCR-HLA and TCR-CMV co-occurrence, with a repertoire-size bias correction applied to TCR pairs. To estimate false discovery rates, a later analysis permuted the HLA or CMV assignments 20 times. A later analysis grouped co-occurring TCRs with DBSCAN, adding TCRdist sequence similarity when clustering within HLA-allele-positive subsets. Co-occurrence clustering excluded repertoires with fewer than 30,000 or more than 120,000 public chains, plus five with anomalous nucleotide sharing. Held by TCRdb, this immuneACCESS table contains in-frame sequences only and omits some clones. Under half of the omission traces to an unresolved V gene where checked; the cause of the rest is unknown. The V and J calls and clone size are taken from that table; D and trimming were inferred from the DNA. Counted in this sample were approximately 150,000 clones; approximately 72% of them appeared once. Approximately 2% of the sample goes to the ten largest clones.

The cohort was made up of several hundred healthy bone marrow donors. All cohort members were sampled while nominally healthy, although unrecorded immune exposures were likely present. The donor was CMV seronegative and was included in the group of a few hundred seronegative cohort members. A peripheral blood sample was provided by each donor, and peripheral blood mononuclear cells were used for TCR beta sequencing. The Qiagen DNeasy Blood Extraction Kit was used to extract genomic DNA from the blood cell samples. The TCR originated in a man in his forties in good health and CMV-seronegative. The rearranged chain carries TRBV4-2 and TRBJ2-7; TRBD2 aligns with 8 central bases. The sequencing input was PBMCs. The CDR3 amino acid sequence is: CASSQGGGGPTYEQYF. The bases are TGTGCCAGCAGCCAAGGGGGCGGGGGGCCAACCTACGAGCAGTACTTC.